The rows below give T cell receptor beta chains drawn from one sample of a study of cytomegalovirus exposure and HLA in healthy donors. Assay: immunoSEQ multiplex PCR; the TCRdb copy retains only in-frame clones and omits some. The data show about 250,000 clones, roughly 78% seen once. Sequencing used PBMCs. The receptors here all came from a boy aged 5-17 years in good health and CMV-seronegative. Each CDR3 is given with its conserved first and last residue. A D gene is named only where the DNA matches it firmly. Size is omitted from some rows. Given values are once, few, many or a class for expanded clones.

j_call: TRBJ1-1; clone_size: .; v_call: TRBV11-3; d_call: .; cdr3_aa: CASSLQGRGTEAFF; cdr3_nt: TGTGCCAGCAGCTTACAGGGAAGAGGTACTGAAGCTTTCTTT
j_call: TRBJ1-4; clone_size: .; v_call: TRBV11-3; d_call: TRBD1; cdr3_aa: CASSSGTGFTNEKLFF; cdr3_nt: TGTGCCAGCAGCTCCGGGACAGGGTTCACTAATGAAAAACTGTTTTTT
j_call: TRBJ2-3; clone_size: .; v_call: TRBV18; d_call: .; cdr3_aa: CASSPAASADTQYF; cdr3_nt: TGTGCCAGCTCACCAGCGGCGTCCGCAGATACGCAGTATTTT
j_call: TRBJ1-6; clone_size: .; v_call: TRBV11-3; d_call: .; cdr3_aa: CASSLDPGVNSPLHF; cdr3_nt: TGTGCCAGCAGCTTAGATCCGGGGGTGAATTCACCCCTCCACTTT
j_call: TRBJ1-1; clone_size: .; v_call: TRBV6-1; d_call: TRBD1; cdr3_aa: CASSDRGRMDTEAFF; cdr3_nt: TGTGCCAGCAGTGACAGGGGGCGTATGGACACTGAAGCTTTCTTT
j_call: TRBJ2-2; clone_size: .; v_call: TRBV2; d_call: TRBD1; cdr3_aa: CASSDPSDRGRSGELFF; cdr3_nt: TGTGCCAGCAGCGACCCTTCGGACAGGGGGCGATCCGGGGAGCTGTTTTTT
j_call: TRBJ2-7; clone_size: .; v_call: TRBV30; d_call: .; cdr3_aa: CAWTRQVQGSYEQYF; cdr3_nt: TGTGCCTGGACACGACAGGTTCAGGGCTCCTACGAGCAGTACTTC
j_call: TRBJ1-1; clone_size: few; v_call: TRBV10-3; d_call: .; cdr3_aa: CAISEGLQGSNTEAFF; cdr3_nt: TGTGCCATCAGTGAGGGGCTACAGGGCTCGAACACTGAAGCTTTCTTT
j_call: TRBJ1-5; clone_size: .; v_call: TRBV19; d_call: .; cdr3_aa: CASSIDGQPQHF; cdr3_nt: TGTGCCAGTAGTATAGATGGCCAGCCCCAGCATTTT
j_call: TRBJ2-7; clone_size: few; v_call: TRBV6-5; d_call: .; cdr3_aa: CASSYLSEQYF; cdr3_nt: TGTGCCAGCAGTTACCTCAGCGAGCAGTACTTC
j_call: TRBJ1-2; clone_size: .; v_call: TRBV19; d_call: .; cdr3_aa: CASSGLYGYTF; cdr3_nt: TGTGCCAGTAGCGGACTCTATGGCTACACCTTC
j_call: TRBJ2-2; clone_size: .; v_call: TRBV7-6; d_call: TRBD2; cdr3_aa: CASSRSGLATGELFF; cdr3_nt: TGTGCCAGCAGTCGCAGTGGACTAGCAACCGGGGAGCTGTTTTTT
j_call: TRBJ1-4; clone_size: .; v_call: TRBV11-2; d_call: TRBD1; cdr3_aa: CASSSFETEGTGEKLFF; cdr3_nt: TGTGCCAGCAGCTCCTTCGAAACCGAGGGGACAGGTGAAAAACTGTTTTTT
j_call: TRBJ1-2; clone_size: once; v_call: TRBV19; d_call: TRBD1; cdr3_aa: CASSIRPGGGGNYGYTF; cdr3_nt: TGTGCCAGTAGTATACGCCCAGGGGGCGGGGGTAACTATGGCTACACCTTC
j_call: TRBJ2-2; clone_size: .; v_call: TRBV6-5; d_call: .; cdr3_aa: CASSYRTDNTGELFF; cdr3_nt: TGTGCCAGCAGTTACAGGACAGACAACACCGGGGAGCTGTTTTTT
j_call: TRBJ2-1; clone_size: .; v_call: TRBV10-2; d_call: .; cdr3_aa: CASSDPSEQFF; cdr3_nt: TGCGCCAGCAGTGACCCTTCGGAGCAGTTCTTC
j_call: TRBJ1-6; clone_size: .; v_call: TRBV6-1; d_call: .; cdr3_aa: CASSGQNSPLHF; cdr3_nt: TGTGCCAGCAGTGGACAGAATTCACCCCTCCACTTT
j_call: TRBJ2-3; clone_size: .; v_call: TRBV7-2; d_call: TRBD2; cdr3_aa: CASSLVRLAGYPDTQYF; cdr3_nt: TGTGCCAGCAGCTTGGTTAGACTAGCGGGGTATCCTGATACGCAGTATTTT
j_call: TRBJ1-4; clone_size: .; v_call: TRBV15; d_call: .; cdr3_aa: CATLHTQGSLTNEKLFF; cdr3_nt: TGTGCCACCCTCCATACTCAGGGCTCTCTAACTAATGAAAAACTGTTTTTT
j_call: TRBJ1-1; clone_size: .; v_call: TRBV5-5; d_call: TRBD1; cdr3_aa: CASRQGRITEAFF; cdr3_nt: TGTGCCAGCCGACAGGGAAGGATCACTGAAGCTTTCTTT
j_call: TRBJ2-7; clone_size: .; v_call: TRBV27; d_call: .; cdr3_aa: CASSLSTRSEGWPYEQYF; cdr3_nt: TGTGCCAGCAGTTTATCAACCCGATCGGAGGGGTGGCCCTACGAGCAGTACTTC
j_call: TRBJ2-5; clone_size: .; v_call: TRBV28; d_call: TRBD2; cdr3_aa: CASSLSSGRETQYF; cdr3_nt: TGTGCCAGCAGTTTGTCTAGCGGGAGGGAGACCCAGTACTTC
j_call: TRBJ2-4; clone_size: .; v_call: TRBV27; d_call: .; cdr3_aa: CASSLTGLSNIQYF; cdr3_nt: TGTGCCAGCAGTCTGACCGGACTCTCAAACATTCAGTACTTC
j_call: TRBJ2-7; clone_size: .; v_call: TRBV29-1; d_call: .; cdr3_aa: CSVLWNRDYEQYF; cdr3_nt: TGCAGCGTTTTATGGAACAGGGACTACGAGCAGTACTTC
j_call: TRBJ1-4; clone_size: .; v_call: TRBV7-9; d_call: .; cdr3_aa: CASSPLGGRGEKLFF; cdr3_nt: TGTGCCAGCAGCCCCTTGGGGGGGCGCGGTGAAAAACTGTTTTTT
j_call: TRBJ1-6; clone_size: .; v_call: TRBV6-5; d_call: TRBD1; cdr3_aa: CASRDRGDYNSPLHF; cdr3_nt: TGTGCCAGCAGAGACAGGGGCGACTATAATTCACCCCTCCACTTT
j_call: TRBJ1-2; clone_size: .; v_call: TRBV5-6; d_call: .; cdr3_aa: CAGSLVGRESYGYTF; cdr3_nt: TGTGCCGGCAGCTTGGTGGGCAGGGAAAGCTATGGCTACACCTTC
j_call: TRBJ2-1; clone_size: .; v_call: TRBV13; d_call: TRBD1; cdr3_aa: CASSLRQGQGYLNEQFF; cdr3_nt: TGTGCCAGCAGCTTAAGACAGGGACAGGGATACCTCAATGAGCAGTTCTTC
j_call: TRBJ2-7; clone_size: few; v_call: TRBV5-5; d_call: TRBD1; cdr3_aa: CASSWARGSYEQYF; cdr3_nt: TGTGCCAGCAGCTGGGCCAGGGGGTCCTACGAGCAGTACTTC
j_call: TRBJ1-2; clone_size: .; v_call: TRBV7-8; d_call: TRBD1; cdr3_aa: CASRGQGYGYTF; cdr3_nt: TGTGCCAGCAGGGGACAGGGCTATGGCTACACCTTC
j_call: TRBJ2-6; clone_size: few; v_call: TRBV6-6; d_call: TRBD1; cdr3_aa: CASSQDRAGANVLTF; cdr3_nt: TGTGCCAGCAGTCAGGACAGGGCTGGGGCCAACGTCCTGACTTTC
j_call: TRBJ1-2; clone_size: once; v_call: TRBV19; d_call: .; cdr3_aa: CASSIRRGNYGYTF; cdr3_nt: TGTGCCAGTAGTATAAGGCGGGGTAACTATGGCTACACCTTC
j_call: TRBJ1-1; clone_size: .; v_call: TRBV7-9; d_call: .; cdr3_aa: CASSLAVQGEAFF; cdr3_nt: TGTGCCAGCAGCTTAGCGGTACAGGGCGAGGCTTTCTTT